Included here is one T cell receptor (beta chain) sequence, with context. This clone has a handful of counts. The antigen it recognizes is unknown. It has no much larger one-base neighbor in the sample; base qualities were not kept. The sample originates from a study of T cell responses to AZD1222 COVID-19 vaccine (dated by TCRdb to about 2021). A note on the overall study: A total of 233 trial participants underwent TCR sequencing, of whom about 210 had received two doses of AZD1222 and about 25 had received two doses of the MenACWY control vaccine. Trial participants were enrolled by age into subgroups of 18-55, 56-69 and 70-plus years, and around 140, 26 and 57 TCR-sequenced participants, respectively, were included in these subgroups. Results the study describes overall, beyond this receptor: The whole spike protein was spanned by vaccine-associated CD4 TCRs, and dominant responses were seen in regions 160-218 and 743-854. Conclusions about previously exposed vaccinees were limited because only six AZD1222 recipients were SARS-CoV-2 seropositive at baseline. Because no day 14 peak-response samples were available, the repertoires could be characterized only after the peak T cell response. In the small 56-69-year group, the increase in depth fell short of significance, most likely because of low power. A significant rise in spike-specific TCR breadth and depth was observed after two AZD1222 doses relative to day 0 and relative to MenACWY recipients. Reportedly, close to half of the unique spike-specific TCRs recognized epitopes lying outside the regions that are mutated in the B.1.351 and B.1.1.7 variants. Participants were mostly white British, with more females than males. The authors suggested clonal diversity may have been underestimated.

The CDR3 regions of human TCRbeta chains were analyzed by immunosequencing. As for the original processing: TCRs in the repertoires were matched against a reference library of SARS-CoV-2-specific TCRs that had been generated with the MIRA antigen-specificity platform. Breadth was defined as the fraction of unique TCRs that were SARS-CoV-2-associated. Depth was defined as the fraction of total T cells that were SARS-CoV-2-associated. Using the MIRA data, each spike-specific TCR was mapped to the spike region that the TCR reacts to and placed in a CD4 or CD8 class. Log10-transformed breadth and depth values were compared by one-way ANOVA with Sidak's multiple comparisons tests. TCRdb re-hosts the immuneACCESS table, in-frame sequences only. Its copies lack some clones; in the studies checked, an unresolved V gene accounts for under half of them, and the cause for the rest is not known. V and J calls and clone size are those listed in that table; D and trimming were worked out from the DNA. This sample lists nearly 110,000 clones; 70% to 90% were detected once. The ten largest clones take up less than 6% of the sample.

The time point label, read with the paper, signifies: about 28 days (+/-7) after the second vaccine dose. Because spike-specific TCR depth and breadth did not differ between the two schedules, AZD1222 recipients who got a second dose at roughly 4 weeks were pooled with those who got a second dose at roughly 12 weeks. The vaccinee samples were drawn from two UK trials, COV001 and COV002, one of which was a single-blind randomized controlled phase 2/3 trial testing AZD1222 (ChAdOx1 nCoV-19) in healthy adults. For TCRbeta chain sequencing, PBMC samples from trial participants were taken at day 0 and at day 28 after the second dose. This TCR was sampled from an adult who received the AZD1222 COVID-19 vaccine. Material: peripheral blood, obtained 28 days after the second AZD1222 dose.

The CDR3 loop reads CASSLGGRVYNSPLHF. The DNA sequence follows: TGTGCCAGCAGCTTGGGCGGCAGGGTCTATAATTCACCCCTCCACTTT. The rearranged chain carries TRBV7-9 and TRBJ1-6; the D gene is possibly TRBD1, with 5 bases matching. For CDR1 and CDR2, the germline V gene (reference sequence) lists SEHNR and FQNEAQ. The trim is 3 bases for V and 3 bases for J, with a gap of 12 bases between the germline ends. The CDR3 holds 16 amino acids from the cysteine to the phenylalanine. Kept here is only the CDR3 DNA, which spans 48 bases and is read in frame from base 1.